Sequencing of this T cell receptor beta chain was carried out in a study of cytomegalovirus exposure and HLA in healthy donors. The donors comprised healthy bone marrow donors. Amplification used 60 Vbeta primers and 13 Jbeta primers. The method was immunoSEQ multiplex PCR; TCRdb's version includes in-frame clones alone and lacks a portion of them. The sample consists of some 140,000 clones, 70% to 80% of them appearing once. Points on this clone: Its antigen is not identified.

Findings and caveats of the study: In presence/absence analyses, roughly uniform sequencing depth across donors was assumed. TCR beta V- and J-gene trimming was later associated with a missense DCLRE1C variant. There were some V segments, including TRBV6-2 and TRBV6-3, excluded as indistinguishable.

The trim removed 2 bases at V and 13 bases at J, leaving 9 bases unmatched. The CDR3 is 13 amino acids. Germline values: CDR1 SGHTA, CDR2 FQGNSA. The specimen sequenced was PBMCs. The chain couples TRBV7-2 to TRBJ2-7, with 9 bases lining up with TRBD2. The sequence derives from a man aged 25-45 years in good health and CMV-seronegative. DNA of the CDR3: TGTGCCAGCAGCTTACAAAGGCTAGCGGGGCTATACTTC. Residues: CASSLQRLAGLYF.